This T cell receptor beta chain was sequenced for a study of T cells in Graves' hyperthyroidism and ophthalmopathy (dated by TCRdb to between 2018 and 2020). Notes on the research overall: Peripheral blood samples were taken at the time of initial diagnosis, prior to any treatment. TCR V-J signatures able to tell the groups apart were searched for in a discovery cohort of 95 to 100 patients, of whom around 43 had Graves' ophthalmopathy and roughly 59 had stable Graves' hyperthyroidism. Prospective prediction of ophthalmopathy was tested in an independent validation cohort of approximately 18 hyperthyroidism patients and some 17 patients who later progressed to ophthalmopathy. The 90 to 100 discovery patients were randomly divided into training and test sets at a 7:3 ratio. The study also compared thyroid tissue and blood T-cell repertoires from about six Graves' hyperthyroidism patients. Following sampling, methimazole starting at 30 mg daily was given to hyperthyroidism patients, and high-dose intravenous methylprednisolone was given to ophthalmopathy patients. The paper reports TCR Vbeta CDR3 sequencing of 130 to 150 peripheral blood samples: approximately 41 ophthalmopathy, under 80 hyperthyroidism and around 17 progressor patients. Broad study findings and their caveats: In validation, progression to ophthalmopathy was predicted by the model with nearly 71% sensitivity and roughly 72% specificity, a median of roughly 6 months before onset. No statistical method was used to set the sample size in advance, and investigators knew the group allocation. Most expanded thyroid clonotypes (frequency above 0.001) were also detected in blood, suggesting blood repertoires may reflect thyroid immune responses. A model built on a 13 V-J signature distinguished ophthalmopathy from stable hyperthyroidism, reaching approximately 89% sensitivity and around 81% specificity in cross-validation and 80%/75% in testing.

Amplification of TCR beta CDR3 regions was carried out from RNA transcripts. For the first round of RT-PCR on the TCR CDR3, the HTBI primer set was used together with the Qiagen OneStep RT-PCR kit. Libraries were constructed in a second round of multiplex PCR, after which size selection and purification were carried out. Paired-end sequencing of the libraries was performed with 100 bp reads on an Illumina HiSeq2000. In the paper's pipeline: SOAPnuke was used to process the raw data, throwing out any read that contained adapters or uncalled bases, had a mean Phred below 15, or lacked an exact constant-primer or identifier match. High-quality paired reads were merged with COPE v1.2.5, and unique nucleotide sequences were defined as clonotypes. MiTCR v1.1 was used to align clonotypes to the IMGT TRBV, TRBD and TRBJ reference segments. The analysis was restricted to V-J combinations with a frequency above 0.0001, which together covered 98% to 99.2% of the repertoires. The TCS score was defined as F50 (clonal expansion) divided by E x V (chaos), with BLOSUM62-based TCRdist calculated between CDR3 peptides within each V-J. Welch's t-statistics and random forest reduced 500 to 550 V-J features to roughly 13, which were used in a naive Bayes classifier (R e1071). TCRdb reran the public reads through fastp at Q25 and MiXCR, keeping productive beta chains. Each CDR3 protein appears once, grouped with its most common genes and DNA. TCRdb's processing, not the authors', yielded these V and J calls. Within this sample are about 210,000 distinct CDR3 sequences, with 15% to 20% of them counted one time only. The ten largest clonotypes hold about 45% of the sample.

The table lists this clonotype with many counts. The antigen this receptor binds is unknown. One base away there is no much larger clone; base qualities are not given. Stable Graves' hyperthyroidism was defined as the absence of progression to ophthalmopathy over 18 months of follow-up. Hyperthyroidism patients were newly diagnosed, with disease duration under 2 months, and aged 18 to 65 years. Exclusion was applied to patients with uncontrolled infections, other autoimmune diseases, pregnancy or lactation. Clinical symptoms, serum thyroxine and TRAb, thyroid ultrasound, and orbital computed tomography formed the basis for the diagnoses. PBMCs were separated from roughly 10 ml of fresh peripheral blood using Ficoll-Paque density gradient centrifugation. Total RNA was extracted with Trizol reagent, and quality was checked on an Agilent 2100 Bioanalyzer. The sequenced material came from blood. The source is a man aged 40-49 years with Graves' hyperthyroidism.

The CDR3 corresponds to CASSVDGRQGNTEAFF. The nucleotide sequence is TGTGCCAGCAGCGTAGATGGACGGCAGGGGAACACTGAAGCTTTCTTT. The chain employs TRBV9 and TRBJ1-1; TRBD1 is perhaps the D gene, given 5 matching bases. Deletion took 0 bases off V and 1 base off J, with a span of 13 bases between the germline ends. The CDR3 sequence holds 16 residues, the cysteine and phenylalanine included. Only CDR3 DNA is held: 48 bases, read in frame from base 1. CDR1 SGDLS and CDR2 YYNGEE were looked up in the germline V gene.